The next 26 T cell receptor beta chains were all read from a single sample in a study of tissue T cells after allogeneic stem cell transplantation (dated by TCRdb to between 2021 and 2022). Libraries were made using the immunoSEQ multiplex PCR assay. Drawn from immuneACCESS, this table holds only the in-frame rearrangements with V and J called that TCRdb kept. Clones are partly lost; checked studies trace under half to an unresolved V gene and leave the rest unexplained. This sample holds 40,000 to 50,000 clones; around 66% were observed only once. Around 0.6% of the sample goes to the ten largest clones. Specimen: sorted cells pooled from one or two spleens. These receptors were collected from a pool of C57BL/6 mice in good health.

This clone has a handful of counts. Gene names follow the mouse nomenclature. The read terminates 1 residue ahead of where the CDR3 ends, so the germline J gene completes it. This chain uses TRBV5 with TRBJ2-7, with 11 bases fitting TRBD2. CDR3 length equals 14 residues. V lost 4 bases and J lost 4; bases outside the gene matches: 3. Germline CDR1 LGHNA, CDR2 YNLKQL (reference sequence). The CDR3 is CASSPDWGAYEQYF. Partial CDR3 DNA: TGTGCCAGCAGCCCGGACTGGGGGGCGTATGAACAGTAC.

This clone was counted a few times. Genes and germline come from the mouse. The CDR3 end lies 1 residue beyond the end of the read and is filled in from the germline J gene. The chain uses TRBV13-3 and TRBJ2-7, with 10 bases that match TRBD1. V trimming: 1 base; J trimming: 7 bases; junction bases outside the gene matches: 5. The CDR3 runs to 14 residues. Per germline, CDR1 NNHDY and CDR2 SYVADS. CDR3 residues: CASSDRQGAREQYF. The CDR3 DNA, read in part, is TGTGCCAGCAGTGATAGACAGGGGGCGCGGGAACAGTAC.

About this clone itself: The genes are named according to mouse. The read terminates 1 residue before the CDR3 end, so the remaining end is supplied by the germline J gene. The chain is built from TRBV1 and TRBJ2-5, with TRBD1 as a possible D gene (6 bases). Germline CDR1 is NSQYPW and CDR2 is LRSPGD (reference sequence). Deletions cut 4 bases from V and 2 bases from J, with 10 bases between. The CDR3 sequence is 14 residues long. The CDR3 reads CTCSDTGIQDTQYF. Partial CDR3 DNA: TGCACCTGCAGTGATACAGGGATCCAAGACACCCAGTAC.

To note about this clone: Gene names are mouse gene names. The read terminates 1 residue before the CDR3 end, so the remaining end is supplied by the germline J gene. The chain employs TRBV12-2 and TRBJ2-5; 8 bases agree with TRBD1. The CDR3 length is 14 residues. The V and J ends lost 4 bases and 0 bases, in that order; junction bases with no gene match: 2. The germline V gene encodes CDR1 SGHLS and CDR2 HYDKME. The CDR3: CASSYRGNQDTQYF. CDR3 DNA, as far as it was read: TGTGCCAGCTCCTACAGGGGGAACCAAGACACCCAGTAC.

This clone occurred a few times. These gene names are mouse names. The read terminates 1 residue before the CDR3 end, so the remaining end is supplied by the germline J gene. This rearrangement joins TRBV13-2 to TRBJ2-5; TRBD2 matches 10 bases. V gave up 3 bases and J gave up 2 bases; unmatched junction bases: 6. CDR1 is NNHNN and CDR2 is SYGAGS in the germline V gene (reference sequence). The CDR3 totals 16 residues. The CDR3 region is CASGAWGGAGQDTQYF. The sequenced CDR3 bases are TGTGCCAGCGGTGCCTGGGGGGGCGCGGGCCAAGACACCCAGTAC.

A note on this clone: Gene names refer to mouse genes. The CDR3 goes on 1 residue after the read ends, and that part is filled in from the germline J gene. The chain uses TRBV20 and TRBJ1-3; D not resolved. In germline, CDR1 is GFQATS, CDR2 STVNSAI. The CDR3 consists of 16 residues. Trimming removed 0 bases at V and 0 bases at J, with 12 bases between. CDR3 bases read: TGTGGTGCTAGGGATCCAGGAACTAATTCTGGAAATACGCTCTAT. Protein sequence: CGARDPGTNSGNTLY. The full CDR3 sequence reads CGARDPGTNSGNTLYF.

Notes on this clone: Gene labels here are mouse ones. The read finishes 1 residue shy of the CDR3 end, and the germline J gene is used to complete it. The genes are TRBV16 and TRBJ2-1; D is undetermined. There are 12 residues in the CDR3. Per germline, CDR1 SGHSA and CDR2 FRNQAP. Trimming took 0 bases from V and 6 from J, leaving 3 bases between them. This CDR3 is CASSLDSAEQFF. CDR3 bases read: TGTGCAAGCAGCTTAGATTCTGCTGAGCAGTTC.

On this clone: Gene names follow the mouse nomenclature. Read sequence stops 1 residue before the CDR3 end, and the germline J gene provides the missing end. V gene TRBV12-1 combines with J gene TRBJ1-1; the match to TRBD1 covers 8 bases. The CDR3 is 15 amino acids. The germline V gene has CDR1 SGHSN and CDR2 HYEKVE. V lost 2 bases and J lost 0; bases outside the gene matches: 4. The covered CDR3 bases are TGTGCCAGCTCTCCGGGACAGGAGGCAAACACAGAAGTCTTC. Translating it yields CASSPGQEANTEVF. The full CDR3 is CASSPGQEANTEVFF.

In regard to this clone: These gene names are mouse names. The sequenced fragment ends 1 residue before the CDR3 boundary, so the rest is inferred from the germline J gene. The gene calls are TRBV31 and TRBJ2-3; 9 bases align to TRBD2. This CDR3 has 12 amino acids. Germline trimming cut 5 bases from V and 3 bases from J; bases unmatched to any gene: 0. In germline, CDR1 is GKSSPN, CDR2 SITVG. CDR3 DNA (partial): TGTGCCTGGGGACTGGGGGCAGAAACGCTGTAT. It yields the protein CAWGLGAETLY. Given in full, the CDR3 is CAWGLGAETLYF.

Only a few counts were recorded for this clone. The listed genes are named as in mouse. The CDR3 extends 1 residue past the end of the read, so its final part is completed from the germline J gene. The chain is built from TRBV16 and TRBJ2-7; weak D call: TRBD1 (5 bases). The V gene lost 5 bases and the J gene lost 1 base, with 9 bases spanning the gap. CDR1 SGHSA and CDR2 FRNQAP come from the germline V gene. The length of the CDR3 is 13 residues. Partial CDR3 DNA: TGTGCAAGCAGCCCCCGACAGTCCTATGAACAGTAC. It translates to CASSPRQSYEQY. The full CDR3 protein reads CASSPRQSYEQYF.

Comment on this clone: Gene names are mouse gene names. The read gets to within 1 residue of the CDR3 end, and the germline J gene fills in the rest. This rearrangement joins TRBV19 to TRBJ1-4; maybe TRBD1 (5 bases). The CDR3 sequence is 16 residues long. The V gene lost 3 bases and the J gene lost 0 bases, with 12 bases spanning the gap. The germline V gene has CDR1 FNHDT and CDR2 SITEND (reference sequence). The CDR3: CASSTVDSFSNERLFF. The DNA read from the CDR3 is TGTGCCAGCAGTACCGTCGACAGTTTTTCCAACGAAAGATTATTT.

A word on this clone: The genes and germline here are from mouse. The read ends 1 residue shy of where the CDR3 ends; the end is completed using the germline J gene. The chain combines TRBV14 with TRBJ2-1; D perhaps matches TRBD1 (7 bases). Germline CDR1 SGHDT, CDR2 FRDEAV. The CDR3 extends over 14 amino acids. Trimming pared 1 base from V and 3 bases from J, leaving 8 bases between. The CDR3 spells CASSFKGAYAEQFF. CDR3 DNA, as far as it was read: TGTGCCAGCAGTTTCAAGGGGGCCTATGCTGAGCAGTTC.

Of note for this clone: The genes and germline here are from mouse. The CDR3 reads CTCSGTTNTGQLYF. Partial CDR3 DNA: TGCACCTGCAGTGGGACAACAAACACCGGGCAGCTCTAC. The chain is built from TRBV1 and TRBJ2-2; tentatively, D is TRBD1 (5 bases). The read terminates 1 residue ahead of where the CDR3 ends, so the germline J gene completes it. The CDR3 covers 14 residues. CDR1 is NSQYPW and CDR2 is LRSPGD in the germline V gene (reference sequence). Trimming took 4 bases from V and 0 from J, leaving 6 bases between them.

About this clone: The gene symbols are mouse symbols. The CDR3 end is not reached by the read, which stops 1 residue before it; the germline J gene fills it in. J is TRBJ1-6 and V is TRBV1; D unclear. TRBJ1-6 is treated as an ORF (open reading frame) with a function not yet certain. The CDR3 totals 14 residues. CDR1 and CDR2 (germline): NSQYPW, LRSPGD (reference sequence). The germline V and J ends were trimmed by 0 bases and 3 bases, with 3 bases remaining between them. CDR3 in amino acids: CTCSADHYNSPLYF. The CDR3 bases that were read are TGCACCTGCAGTGCAGATCACTATAATTCGCCCCTCTAC.

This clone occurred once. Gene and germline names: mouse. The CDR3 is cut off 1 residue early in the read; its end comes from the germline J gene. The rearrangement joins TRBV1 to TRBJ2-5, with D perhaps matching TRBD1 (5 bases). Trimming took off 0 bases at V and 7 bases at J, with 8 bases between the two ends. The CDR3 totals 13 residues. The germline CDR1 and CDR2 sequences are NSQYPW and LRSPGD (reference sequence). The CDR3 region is CTCSADRANTQYF. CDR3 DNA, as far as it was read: TGCACCTGCAGTGCAGACAGGGCTAACACCCAGTAC.

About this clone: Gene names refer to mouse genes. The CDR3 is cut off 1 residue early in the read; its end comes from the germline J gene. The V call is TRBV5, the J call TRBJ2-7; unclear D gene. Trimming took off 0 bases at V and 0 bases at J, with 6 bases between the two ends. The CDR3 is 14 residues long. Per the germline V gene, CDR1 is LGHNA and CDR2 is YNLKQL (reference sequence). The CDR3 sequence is CASSQEKGSYEQYF. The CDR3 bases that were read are TGTGCCAGCAGCCAAGAGAAGGGCTCCTATGAACAGTAC.

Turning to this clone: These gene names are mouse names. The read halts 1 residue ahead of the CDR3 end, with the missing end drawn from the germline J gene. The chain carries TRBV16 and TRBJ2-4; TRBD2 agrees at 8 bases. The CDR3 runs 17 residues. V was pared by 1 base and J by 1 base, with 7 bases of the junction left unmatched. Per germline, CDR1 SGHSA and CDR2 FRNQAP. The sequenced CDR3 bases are TGTGCAAGCAGCTTAGTTTGGGGGGGTAGGGGTCAAAACACCTTGTAC. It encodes CASSLVWGGRGQNTLY. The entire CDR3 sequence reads CASSLVWGGRGQNTLYF.

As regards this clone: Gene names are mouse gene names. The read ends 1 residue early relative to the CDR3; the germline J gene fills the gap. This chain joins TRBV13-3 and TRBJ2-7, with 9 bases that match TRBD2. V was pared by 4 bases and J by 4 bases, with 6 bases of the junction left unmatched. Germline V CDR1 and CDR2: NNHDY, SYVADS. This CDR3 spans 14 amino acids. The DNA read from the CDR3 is TGTGCCAGCAGTCCCGGGACTGGGCTATATGAACAGTAC. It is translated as CASSPGTGLYEQY. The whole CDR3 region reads CASSPGTGLYEQYF.

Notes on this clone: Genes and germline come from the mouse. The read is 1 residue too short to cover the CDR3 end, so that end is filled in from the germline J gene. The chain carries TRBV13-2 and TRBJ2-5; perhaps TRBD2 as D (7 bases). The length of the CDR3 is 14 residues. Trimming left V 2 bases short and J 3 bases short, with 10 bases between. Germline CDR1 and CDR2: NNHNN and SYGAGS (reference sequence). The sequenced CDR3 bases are TGTGCCAGCGGTGACCTGGGGGCTCAAGACACCCAGTAC. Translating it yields CASGDLGAQDTQY. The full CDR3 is CASGDLGAQDTQYF.

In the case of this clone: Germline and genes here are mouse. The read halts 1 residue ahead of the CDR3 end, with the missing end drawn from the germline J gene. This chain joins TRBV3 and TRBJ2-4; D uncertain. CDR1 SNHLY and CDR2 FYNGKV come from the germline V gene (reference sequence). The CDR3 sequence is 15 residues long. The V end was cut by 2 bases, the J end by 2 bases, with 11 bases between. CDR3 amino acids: CASSLKAKIQNTLYF. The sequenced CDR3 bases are TGTGCCAGCAGCTTAAAGGCCAAAATTCAAAACACCTTGTAC.

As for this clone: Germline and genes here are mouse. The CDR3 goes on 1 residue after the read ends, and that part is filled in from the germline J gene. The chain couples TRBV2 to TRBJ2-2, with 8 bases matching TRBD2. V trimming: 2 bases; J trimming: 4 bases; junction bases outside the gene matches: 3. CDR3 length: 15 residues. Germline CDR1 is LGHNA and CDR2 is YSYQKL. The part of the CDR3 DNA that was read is TGTGCCAGCAGCCAACGGGGGGGCAGCACCGGGCAGCTCTAC. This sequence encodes CASSQRGGSTGQLY. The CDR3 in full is CASSQRGGSTGQLYF.

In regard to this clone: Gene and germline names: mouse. The CDR3 is CASIRDINQDTQYF. CDR3 bases read: TGTGCCAGCATCCGGGACATTAACCAAGACACCCAGTAC. The chain is built from TRBV2 and TRBJ2-5, with a tentative D call TRBD1 (6 bases). The sequence runs out 1 residue before the end of the CDR3; the remainder is reconstructed from the germline J gene. Germline V gives CDR1 LGHNA, CDR2 YSYQKL. Trimming removed 7 bases from V and 0 bases from J, with 11 bases in between. This CDR3 contains 14 residues.

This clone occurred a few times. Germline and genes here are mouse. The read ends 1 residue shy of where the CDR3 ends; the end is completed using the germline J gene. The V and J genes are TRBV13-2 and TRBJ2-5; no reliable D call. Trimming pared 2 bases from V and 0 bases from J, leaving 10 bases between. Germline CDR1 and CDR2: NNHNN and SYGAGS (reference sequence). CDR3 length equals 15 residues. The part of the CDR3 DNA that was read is TGTGCCAGCGGTGAGGCGCAAATTAACCAAGACACCCAGTAC. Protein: CASGEAQINQDTQY. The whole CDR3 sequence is CASGEAQINQDTQYF.

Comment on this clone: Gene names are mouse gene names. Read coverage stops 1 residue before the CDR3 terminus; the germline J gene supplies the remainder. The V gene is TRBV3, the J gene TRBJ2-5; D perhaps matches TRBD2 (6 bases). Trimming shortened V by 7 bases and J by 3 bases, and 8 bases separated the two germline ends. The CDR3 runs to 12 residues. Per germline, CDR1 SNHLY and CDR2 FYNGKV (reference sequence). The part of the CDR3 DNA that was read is TGTGCCAGCAAGGGACTTCAAGACACCCAGTAC. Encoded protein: CASKGLQDTQY. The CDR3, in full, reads CASKGLQDTQYF.

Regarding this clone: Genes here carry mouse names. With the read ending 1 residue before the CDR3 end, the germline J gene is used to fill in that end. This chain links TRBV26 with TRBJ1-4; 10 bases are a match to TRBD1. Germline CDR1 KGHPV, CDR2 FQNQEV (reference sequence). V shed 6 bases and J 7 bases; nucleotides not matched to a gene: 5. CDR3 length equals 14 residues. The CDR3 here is CASRRTGGGERLFF. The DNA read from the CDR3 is TGTGCCAGCAGAAGGACAGGGGGAGGCGAAAGATTATTT.

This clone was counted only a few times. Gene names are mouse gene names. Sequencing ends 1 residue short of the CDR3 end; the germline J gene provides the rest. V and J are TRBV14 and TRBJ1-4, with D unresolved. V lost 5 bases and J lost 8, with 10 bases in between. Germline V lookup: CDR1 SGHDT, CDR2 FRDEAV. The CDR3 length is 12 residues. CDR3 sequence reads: CASSSGRERLFF. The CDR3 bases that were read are TGTGCCAGCAGCTCAGGACGGGAAAGATTATTT.